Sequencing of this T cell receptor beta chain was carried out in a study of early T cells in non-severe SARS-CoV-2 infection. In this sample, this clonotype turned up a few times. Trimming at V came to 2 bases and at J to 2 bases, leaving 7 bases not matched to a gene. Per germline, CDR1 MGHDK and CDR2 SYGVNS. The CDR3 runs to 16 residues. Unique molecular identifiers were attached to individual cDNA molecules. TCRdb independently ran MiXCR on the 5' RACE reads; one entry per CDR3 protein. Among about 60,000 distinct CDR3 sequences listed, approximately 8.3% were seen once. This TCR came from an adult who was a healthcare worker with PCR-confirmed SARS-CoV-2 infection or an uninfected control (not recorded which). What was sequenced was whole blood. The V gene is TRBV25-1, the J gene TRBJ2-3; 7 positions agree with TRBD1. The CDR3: CASSELTGWATDTQYF. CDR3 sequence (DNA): TGTGCCAGCAGTGAACTGACAGGGTGGGCCACAGATACGCAGTATTTT. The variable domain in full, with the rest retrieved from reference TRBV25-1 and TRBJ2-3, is EADIYQTPRYLVIGTGKKITLECSQTMGHDKMYWYQQDPGMELHLIHYSYGVNSTEKGDLSSESTVSRIRTEHFPLTLESARPSHTSQYLCASSELTGWATDTQYFGPGTRLTVL.